The 20 T cell receptor beta chains given below trace back to one sample, sequenced in a study of cytomegalovirus exposure and HLA in healthy donors. Primers for the PCR totalled 60 Vbeta and 13 Jbeta. Measured with immunoSEQ multiplex PCR; TCRdb has only the in-frame clones, and not every one. Among 120,000 or so clones listed, about 83% were seen once. Sequencing was performed on PBMCs. These receptors were obtained from a middle-aged woman in good health and CMV-seropositive.

A few counts support this clone. The genes are TRBV5-1 and TRBJ1-2; weak D call: TRBD1 (5 bases). Trimming took 7 bases from V and 10 from J, leaving 26 bases between them. In germline, CDR1 is SGHRS, CDR2 YFSETQ. The length of the CDR3 is 15 residues. CDR3 nucleotide sequence: TGCGCCAGCGCACCACCGACGGGGGACCCACTCTCCTACACCTTC. Amino acids: CASAPPTGDPLSYTF.

Turning to this clone: The junction differs from germline at one of its ends, possibly a read error. V gene TRBV7-9 combines with J gene TRBJ1-5; perhaps TRBD1 as D (6 bases). Germline loops: CDR1 SEHNR, CDR2 FQNEAQ (reference sequence). This CDR3 is 18 amino acids long. CDR3 coding DNA: TGTTCCAGCAGCTGGGTGGGGGCAGGGCGATATAGCAATCAGCCCCAGCATTTT. Residues: CSSSWVGAGRYSNQPQHF.

The V call is TRBV19, the J call TRBJ1-1, with a tentative D call TRBD1 (6 bases). V was trimmed by 2 bases and J by 5 bases, leaving 15 bases between them. CDR1 is LNHDA and CDR2 is SQIVND in the germline V gene (reference sequence). CDR3 length equals 15 residues. CDR3 protein: CASSILQGGWTEAFF. The CDR3, as DNA: TGTGCCAGTAGTATACTACAGGGAGGGTGGACTGAAGCTTTCTTT.

The rearrangement links TRBV28 to TRBJ2-7; 7 bases match TRBD1. Germline-derived CDR1 and CDR2 are MDHEN and SYDVKM. The CDR3 covers 15 residues. The junction had 10 bases not matched to a gene; V was cut back by 6 bases and J by 2 bases. CDR3 sequence: CASRTDRVRAYEQYF. In DNA form, the CDR3 reads TGTGCCAGCAGAACCGACAGGGTAAGGGCCTACGAGCAGTACTTC. The full variable domain, completed using reference TRBV28 and TRBJ2-7, is DVKVTQSSRYLVKRTGEKVFLECVQDMDHENMFWYRQDPGLGLRLIYFSYDVKMKEKGDIPEGYSVSREKKERFSLILESASTNQTSMYLCASRTDRVRAYEQYFGPGTRLTVT.

This rearrangement joins TRBV10-1 to TRBJ2-1; D gene uncertain. CDR1 WNHNN and CDR2 SYGVQD come from the germline V gene (reference sequence). This CDR3 contains 13 residues. The germline V and J ends were trimmed by 3 bases and 10 bases, with 13 bases remaining between them. The CDR3 spells CASSEAHSGEQFF. The DNA for the CDR3 is TGCGCCAGCAGTGAAGCCCACTCCGGGGAGCAGTTCTTC.

The chain joins TRBV28 to TRBJ1-5, with a weak D call TRBD1 (6 bases). V was trimmed by 4 bases and J by 0 bases, leaving 13 bases between them. Germline CDR1 reads MDHEN; CDR2 reads SYDVKM. The CDR3 extends over 16 amino acids. CDR3 amino acids: CASSSPGGLSNQPQHF. The DNA for the CDR3 is TGTGCCAGCAGTTCCCCGGGGGGGCTTAGCAATCAGCCCCAGCATTTT.

This clone has just one count. V gene TRBV6-1 combines with J gene TRBJ1-5; 9 nucleotides line up with TRBD1. Trimming removed 5 bases from V and 5 bases from J; junction bases left unmatched: 1. The CDR3 covers 13 residues. Germline assignment: CDR1 MNHNS and CDR2 SASEGT. CDR3 nucleotide sequence: TGTGCCAGCAGTCGACAGGGGGATCAGCCCCAGCATTTT. This sequence encodes CASSRQGDQPQHF.

The gene calls are TRBV27 and TRBJ1-2; 8 bases map to TRBD1. Trimming took 5 bases from V and 4 from J; bases not matched to a gene: 9. Germline values: CDR1 MNHEY, CDR2 SMNVEV (reference sequence). This CDR3 has 15 amino acids. The CDR3 coding sequence is TGTGCCAGCAGTCCCGGACAGGGTACGATCTATGGCTACACCTTC. It is translated as CASSPGQGTIYGYTF.

The gene calls are TRBV4-3 and TRBJ2-1; 7 bases line up with TRBD2. Germline CDR1 and CDR2: LGHNA and YSLEER. The CDR3 is 14 amino acids. V lost 3 bases, J lost 5 bases, and 4 bases stayed unmatched. CDR3 in amino acids: CASSQGLRNNEQFF. The CDR3 coding sequence is TGCGCCAGCAGCCAGGGACTACGGAACAATGAGCAGTTCTTC.

The chain uses TRBV6-6 and TRBJ2-1; D may be TRBD2 (5 bases). Germline V gene lookup returns CDR1 MNHNY and CDR2 SVGAGI (reference sequence). The CDR3 covers 12 residues. The CDR3 DNA reads TGTTCAGTGGGAGCTATATTCAATGAGCAGTTCTTC. Translated, it gives CSVGAIFNEQFF.

V is TRBV6-5 and J is TRBJ1-4; 8 nucleotides line up with TRBD1. V lost 6 bases, J lost 7 bases, and 4 bases stayed unmatched. This CDR3 comprises 13 residues. Germline CDR1 and CDR2: MNHEY and SVGAGI. In nucleotides, the CDR3 is TGTGCCAGCAGAGGACAGGGCGGTGAAAAACTGTTTTTT. Translated, it gives CASRGQGGEKLFF.

CDR3 region: CASSYSTGGYEQYF. The CDR3 DNA sequence: TGTGCCAGCAGTTACTCCACGGGAGGGTACGAGCAGTACTTC. The genes are TRBV6-6 and TRBJ2-7; 8 nucleotides line up with TRBD2. The CDR3 is 14 residues long. The junction had 2 bases not matched to a gene; V was cut back by 0 bases and J by 4 bases. CDR1 MNHNY and CDR2 SVGAGI come from the germline V gene (reference sequence).

The gene calls are TRBV10-3 and TRBJ2-5; no definite D call. This CDR3 is built from 12 residues. Germline CDR1 reads ENHRY; CDR2 reads SYGVKD. V was cut by 10 bases and J by 5 bases, with 14 bases left in between. CDR3 protein: CATSGFGETQYF. The CDR3 DNA reads TGTGCCACATCCGGGTTCGGGGAGACCCAGTACTTC.

V and J are TRBV30 and TRBJ1-2; 10 bases agree with TRBD1. This CDR3 comprises 15 residues. Germline values: CDR1 GTSNPN, CDR2 SVGIG (reference sequence). J was trimmed by 3 bases and V by 7 bases; bases with no gene match: 11. The CDR3, as DNA: TGTGCCTCGATACACCGGGACAGGGGCGACTATGGCTACACCTTC. Amino acid sequence: CASIHRDRGDYGYTF.

The V call is TRBV4-1, the J call TRBJ2-3; 7 bases line up with TRBD2. V lost 0 bases to trimming and J lost 2 bases; unmatched junction nucleotides: 11. The germline CDR1 and CDR2 sequences are MGHRA and YSYEKL. This CDR3 is built from 18 residues. The CDR3 DNA is TGCGCCAGCAGCCAAGATATGGTGGGGGGGGGACTCACAGATACGCAGTATTTT. Amino acid sequence: CASSQDMVGGGLTDTQYF.

This chain links TRBV9 with TRBJ1-1; D ambiguous. Trimming pared 0 bases from V and 1 base from J, leaving 22 bases between. The germline V gene has CDR1 SGDLS and CDR2 YYNGEE. The CDR3 covers 19 residues. CDR3 sequence: CASSVEGGRNEGKNTEAFF. The CDR3 nucleotides are TGTGCCAGCAGCGTAGAGGGCGGGCGCAACGAAGGAAAGAACACTGAAGCTTTCTTT.

This clone appeared once. Written as DNA, the CDR3 is TGTGCCAGCAGTGACGAAGCGGGAGGCCCAGATACGCAGTATTTT. This codes for CASSDEAGGPDTQYF. The chain employs TRBV6-4 and TRBJ2-3; 9 bases align to TRBD2. CDR3 length: 15 amino acids. CDR1 and CDR2 from the germline V gene are MRHNA and SNTAGT. V was clipped by 2 bases and J by 4 bases; unmatched bases: 4.

This clone has only a few counts. This chain uses TRBV7-2 with TRBJ2-2, with 11 bases aligning to TRBD2. The CDR3 is 15 residues long. Trimming at V came to 5 bases and at J to 4 bases, leaving 3 bases not matched to a gene. Per the germline V gene, CDR1 is SGHTA and CDR2 is FQGNSA. CDR3 in amino acids: CASSLGLAVTGELFF. As DNA, the CDR3 is TGTGCCAGCAGCCTGGGACTAGCGGTCACCGGGGAGCTGTTTTTT.

In this sample, this clone turned up a few times. The rearrangement links TRBV2 to TRBJ1-2; 8 bases fit TRBD1. J was trimmed by 4 bases and V by 3 bases; bases with no gene match: 4. Germline CDR1 and CDR2: SNHLY and FYNNEI. The CDR3 spans 14 residues. Here the CDR3 DNA reads TGTGCCAGCAGTGACACAGGGGGGATCTATGGCTACACCTTC. Amino acids: CASSDTGGIYGYTF.

This chain connects TRBV19 to TRBJ2-5, with D possibly TRBD2 on 6 matching bases. Germline V gives CDR1 LNHDA, CDR2 SQIVND (reference sequence). The CDR3 loop spans 16 amino acids. Between the trimmed V and J ends, which lost 2 bases and 1 base, there was a span of 14 bases. In DNA, the CDR3 is TGTGCCAGTAGTATAAGGGCGCGGGGAATCCAAGAGACCCAGTACTTC. Protein product: CASSIRARGIQETQYF. The variable domain in full, with the rest retrieved from reference TRBV19 and TRBJ2-5, is DGGITQSPKYLFRKEGQNVTLSCEQNLNHDAMYWYRQDPGQGLRLIYYSQIVNDFQKGDIAEGYSVSREKKESFPLTVTSAQKNPTAFYLCASSIRARGIQETQYFGPGTRLLVL.